The 30 T cell receptor beta chains below come from one sample, sequenced in a study of blood T cell repertoires in COVID-19. Here immunoSEQ multiplex PCR was the method, and the copy in TCRdb shows in-frame clones only, minus some. The sample consists of approximately 200,000 clones, around 84% of them appearing once. The sample taken for sequencing was PBMCs or T cells enriched from blood (not recorded which). These receptors originate from a middle-aged man who had recovered from COVID-19.

The rearrangement joins TRBV7-2 to TRBJ1-1; TRBD1 matches at 9 bases. This CDR3 is built from 14 residues. After removal of 10 bases from V and 5 bases from J, the junction contained 11 bases not matched to a gene. Germline CDR1 reads SGHTA; CDR2 reads FQGNSA. The DNA for the CDR3 is TGTGCCACCCTCACGACAGGGGGAAAAACTGAAGCTTTCTTT. This gives the protein CATLTTGGKTEAFF.

This chain connects TRBV7-3 to TRBJ2-5; 9 nucleotides match TRBD2. Germline V gene lookup returns CDR1 SGHTA and CDR2 FQGTGA. The CDR3 has 14 amino acids. The V segment lost 3 bases and the J segment 3 bases; nucleotides outside the gene matches: 2. The CDR3 coding sequence is TGTGCCAGCAGCTTCGCGGGAGGGAAAGAGACCCAGTACTTC. Translation: CASSFAGGKETQYF.

The V gene is TRBV7-8, the J gene TRBJ1-1, with D possibly being TRBD1 (6 bases). In germline, CDR1 is SGHVS, CDR2 FQNEAQ. The CDR3 covers 15 residues. V was trimmed by 1 base and J by 5 bases, leaving 14 bases between them. The CDR3 DNA is TGTGCCAGCAGCTTAGAGGGGGTGGGGGTTACTGAAGCTTTCTTT. Its translation: CASSLEGVGVTEAFF.

V and J are TRBV28 and TRBJ2-3; TRBD2 matches 9 bases. Trimming cost V 3 bases and J 3 bases; bases outside gene matches: 13. This CDR3 contains 18 residues. The germline gives CDR1 MDHEN, CDR2 SYDVKM. CDR3 in amino acids: CASSFGWREGPGTDTQYF. As DNA, the CDR3 is TGTGCCAGCAGTTTCGGTTGGCGGGAGGGCCCGGGGACAGATACGCAGTATTTT.

This chain joins TRBV3-1 (or the pseudogene TRBV3-2) and TRBJ1-1, with TRBD1 identical over 9 bases. The CDR3 runs 15 residues. The germline V gene has CDR1 LGHDT and CDR2 YNNKEL (reference sequence). J gave up 5 bases and V 5 bases, and 9 bases lay outside the gene matches. CDR3 amino acids: CASSTPGTGSTEAFF. The DNA for the CDR3 is TGTGCCAGCAGCACCCCCGGGACAGGGTCGACTGAAGCTTTCTTT.

The rearrangement uses TRBV4-2 and TRBJ2-3; 11 bases are a match to TRBD2. CDR1 LGHNA and CDR2 YNFKEQ come from the germline V gene. V lost 4 bases to trimming and J lost 6 bases; unmatched junction nucleotides: 6. The CDR3 extends over 15 amino acids. The CDR3 DNA reads TGTGCCAGCAGCCCAACTAGCGGGGGTGGGGATACGCAGTATTTT. Protein sequence: CASSPTSGGGDTQYF.

The V gene is TRBV7-9, the J gene TRBJ2-7; TRBD2 agrees at 7 bases. The CDR3 contains 13 residues. Trimming took 4 bases from V and 3 from J; bases not matched to a gene: 3. Germline V gives CDR1 SEHNR, CDR2 FQNEAQ (reference sequence). The CDR3 spells CASSYGLGYEQYF. DNA for the CDR3: TGTGCCAGCAGCTACGGACTAGGCTACGAGCAGTACTTC.

This chain links TRBV9 with TRBJ1-2, with D perhaps matching TRBD1 (6 bases). CDR1 SGDLS and CDR2 YYNGEE come from the germline V gene. The V end lost 5 bases, the J end lost 7 bases, and 18 bases lay between the germline ends. The CDR3 has 14 residues. The CDR3 protein is CASSSPPQGRGYTF. The CDR3, as DNA: TGTGCCAGCAGTTCTCCCCCACAGGGTCGTGGCTACACCTTC.

This sequence joins TRBV11-2 and TRBJ2-7; 7 nucleotides line up with TRBD1. V trimming: 5 bases; J trimming: 2 bases; junction bases outside the gene matches: 3. The germline CDR1 and CDR2 sequences are SGHAT and FQNNGV. This CDR3 has 13 amino acids. The CDR3 protein is CASSVGTAYEQYF. In nucleotides, the CDR3 is TGTGCCAGCAGCGTCGGGACAGCCTACGAGCAGTACTTC.

V gene TRBV2 combines with J gene TRBJ1-2; a weak D match, TRBD1 (5 bases). The CDR3 contains 13 residues. Germline V gene data show CDR1 as SNHLY and CDR2 as FYNNEI. V was trimmed by 6 bases and J by 7 bases, leaving 15 bases between them. The CDR3, as DNA: TGTGCCAGCAGCCCCCAGGGAATCCGTGGCTACACCTTC. Translation gives CASSPQGIRGYTF.

The J gene is TRBJ2-7, the V gene TRBV28; unclear D gene. V lost 5 bases, J lost 3 bases, and 11 bases lay in between. Germline-derived CDR1 and CDR2 are MDHEN and SYDVKM. The CDR3 length is 13 residues. CDR3 sequence (DNA): TGTGCCAGCAGTCCACATGGAGACTACGAGCAGTACTTC. It encodes CASSPHGDYEQYF.

V usage is TRBV29-1 and J usage is TRBJ2-1, with D possibly TRBD1 on 6 matching bases. With 0 bases removed from V and 1 base from J, the gap between germline ends came to 10 bases. CDR3 length: 15 amino acids. Per germline, CDR1 SQVTM and CDR2 ANQGSEA. The CDR3: CSVEDWDKSYNEQFF. The CDR3 DNA sequence: TGCAGCGTTGAAGATTGGGACAAATCCTACAATGAGCAGTTCTTC.

The genes are TRBV18 and TRBJ2-7; 8 positions match TRBD1. The germline V gene has CDR1 KGHSH and CDR2 LQKENI. The trim removed 3 bases at V and 0 bases at J, leaving 4 bases unmatched. The CDR3 covers 15 residues. CDR3 sequence (DNA): TGTGCCAGCTCACCCGGGACAGGATCCTCCTACGAGCAGTACTTC. Amino acids: CASSPGTGSSYEQYF. Using reference TRBV18 and TRBJ2-7 for the parts outside the CDR3, the full variable domain is NAGVMQNPRHLVRRRGQEARLRCSPMKGHSHVYWYRQLPEEGLKFMVYLQKENIIDESGMPKERFSAEFPKEGPSILRIQQVVRGDSAAYFCASSPGTGSSYEQYFGPGTRLTVT.

The V call is TRBV4-3, the J call TRBJ2-3; D not resolved. Trimming took off 0 bases at V and 4 bases at J, with 17 bases between the two ends. CDR3 size: 17 residues. Germline V CDR1 and CDR2: LGHNA, YSLEER. The CDR3 DNA sequence: TGCGCCAGCAGCCAAGATTTTGATAGCCGCGGCTCAGATACGCAGTATTTT. Protein sequence: CASSQDFDSRGSDTQYF.

The genes are TRBV2 and TRBJ1-5; 8 positions agree with TRBD1. This CDR3 is 14 amino acids long. Germline assignment: CDR1 SNHLY and CDR2 FYNNEI. The V segment lost 9 bases and the J segment 2 bases; nucleotides outside the gene matches: 6. Here the CDR3 DNA reads TGTGCCAGTAGACAGGGGTTTGGCAATCAGCCCCAGCATTTT. Translation gives CASRQGFGNQPQHF. Complete variable domain (other parts from reference TRBV2 and TRBJ1-5): EPEVTQTPSHQVTQMGQEVILRCVPISNHLYFYWYRQILGQKVEFLVSFYNNEISEKSEIFDDQFSVERPDGSNFTLKIRSTKLEDSAMYFCASRQGFGNQPQHFGDGTRLSIL.

V gene TRBV10-3 combines with J gene TRBJ2-7, with TRBD1 identical over 7 bases. J lost 7 bases, V lost 0 bases, and 9 bases had no gene match. The CDR3 covers 15 residues. Per germline, CDR1 ENHRY and CDR2 SYGVKD. The CDR3 bases are TGTGCCATCAGTGAGTCTCTCCAGGGGGTTGGGGAGCAGTACTTC. Encoded protein: CAISESLQGVGEQYF.

The rearrangement uses TRBV12-2 and TRBJ1-2; TRBD1, the table's D call, was not compared with the DNA. TRBV12-2 is classified as a pseudogene. The CDR3 sequence is 18 residues long. The DNA of the CDR3 is TGTGCAAGTCGCTTAGCCCTCGGGCCCTCCGGACAGGGAGGGGGCTACACCTTC. This gives the protein CASRLALGPSGQGGGYTF.

The chain is built from TRBV4-1 and TRBJ2-1, with D unresolved. CDR1 is MGHRA and CDR2 is YSYEKL in the germline V gene. With 4 bases removed from V and 9 bases from J, the gap between germline ends came to 19 bases. The CDR3 runs 15 residues. The CDR3 bases are TGCGCCAGCAGCCTTTATTGGGCGACAATGGGTGAGCAGTTCTTC. It specifies CASSLYWATMGEQFF.

The chain joins TRBV10-3 to TRBJ1-1; D not certain. From germline, CDR1 is ENHRY and CDR2 SYGVKD. This CDR3 region has 12 residues. Trimming took off 10 bases at V and 1 base at J, with 10 bases between the two ends. The DNA for the CDR3 is TGTGCCACCGGGTCCCCGAACACTGAAGCTTTCTTT. Translating gives CATGSPNTEAFF.

This clone was seen a handful of times. The gene calls are TRBV4-1 and TRBJ2-7, with no clear D. Per the germline V gene, CDR1 is MGHRA and CDR2 is YSYEKL. The ends were cut back, 0 bases at V and 2 bases at J, with 11 bases in the middle. The CDR3 is 15 amino acids. The CDR3 here is CASSQDFARPYEQYF. In DNA form, the CDR3 reads TGCGCCAGCAGCCAAGATTTTGCTAGGCCCTACGAGCAGTACTTC.

The chain has TRBV28 and TRBJ1-4, with D perhaps matching TRBD1 (6 bases). CDR3 size: 15 residues. Germline CDR1 and CDR2: MDHEN and SYDVKM. Trimming left V 5 bases short and J 7 bases short, with 17 bases between. The CDR3 DNA follows: TGTGCCAGCAGTATCCCCAACAGGGCCTTTGAAAAACTGTTTTTT. Protein sequence: CASSIPNRAFEKLFF. The complete variable domain, with remaining parts taken from reference TRBV28 and TRBJ1-4, reads DVKVTQSSRYLVKRTGEKVFLECVQDMDHENMFWYRQDPGLGLRLIYFSYDVKMKEKGDIPEGYSVSREKKERFSLILESASTNQTSMYLCASSIPNRAFEKLFFGSGTQLSVL.

CDR3 DNA sequence: TGTGCCACCAGCAGAGTGCCAGGGCTACGAAACACCATATATTTT. Residues: CATSRVPGLRNTIYF. V gene TRBV15 combines with J gene TRBJ1-3; perhaps TRBD1 as D (5 bases). The CDR3 contains 15 residues. With 1 base removed from V and 5 bases from J, the gap between germline ends came to 12 bases. Germline CDR1 reads LNHNV; CDR2 reads YYDKDF (reference sequence).

A single count supports this clone. The J gene is TRBJ1-2, the V gene TRBV5-4, with 10 bases identical to TRBD1. This CDR3 has 20 amino acids. Germline assignment: CDR1 SGHNT and CDR2 YYREEE (reference sequence). With 4 bases clipped from V and 5 bases from J, the junction kept 23 bases outside the gene matches. CDR3 nucleotides: TGTGCCAGCAGCCCCCCTGGTGGGATCAACCGGGACAGGGGCTGGTATGGCTACACCTTC. Encoded protein: CASSPPGGINRDRGWYGYTF.

The V call is TRBV28, the J call TRBJ1-2; TRBD1 might be the D (5 bases). Germline V lookup: CDR1 MDHEN, CDR2 SYDVKM. Trimming stripped 3 bases from V and 5 bases from J, with 7 bases between. The CDR3 covers 12 residues. The CDR3 here is CASSFDRYGYTF. The CDR3 region has the DNA TGTGCCAGCAGTTTCGACAGATATGGCTACACCTTC.

The J gene is TRBJ2-1, the V gene TRBV12-3 or TRBV12-4; TRBD1 matches at 10 bases. The CDR3 has 13 amino acids. With 8 bases clipped from V and 5 bases from J, the junction kept 3 bases outside the gene matches. The CDR3 loop is CASWDRGDNEQFF. In DNA form, the CDR3 reads TGTGCCAGCTGGGACAGGGGAGACAATGAGCAGTTCTTC.

V is TRBV7-8 and J is TRBJ2-1; TRBD2 aligns across 7 bases. V lost 5 bases, J lost 0 bases, and 4 bases stayed unmatched. The CDR3 covers 15 residues. Germline CDR1 reads SGHVS; CDR2 reads FQNEAQ. CDR3 DNA sequence: TGTGCCAGCAGCGAAGCGGGGAGCTCCTACAATGAGCAGTTCTTC. This encodes CASSEAGSSYNEQFF.

This chain connects TRBV7-3 to TRBJ2-1; D is possibly TRBD2 (6 bases). The CDR3 is 16 amino acids. The germline CDR1 and CDR2 sequences are SGHTA and FQGTGA. The V end was cut by 2 bases, the J end by 6 bases, with 17 bases between. This chain's CDR3 is CASSLEVGAGSNEQFF. In nucleotides, the CDR3 is TGTGCCAGCAGCTTAGAGGTTGGTGCGGGATCCAATGAGCAGTTCTTC.

The chain recombines TRBV5-1 with TRBJ1-2; D is uncertain. This CDR3 is built from 14 residues. Per the germline V gene, CDR1 is SGHRS and CDR2 is YFSETQ. V was cut by 0 bases and J by 4 bases, with 10 bases left in between. The CDR3 reads CASSLGLNGYGYTF. The CDR3 coding sequence is TGCGCCAGCAGCTTGGGCTTGAACGGCTATGGCTACACCTTC.

This sequence joins TRBV30 and TRBJ2-3, with 8 bases aligning to TRBD1. Trimming took 8 bases from V and 6 from J; bases not matched to a gene: 16. Germline V CDR1 and CDR2: GTSNPN, SVGIG (reference sequence). The CDR3 extends over 15 amino acids. Here the CDR3 reads CARERTGRSSDTQYF. The CDR3 DNA reads as TGTGCCCGTGAGAGGACAGGGCGAAGTAGCGATACGCAGTATTTT. Supplemented by reference TRBV30 and TRBJ2-3, the full variable domain reads SQTIHQWPATLVQPVGSPLSLECTVEGTSNPNLYWYRQAAGRGLQLLFYSVGIGQISSEVPQNLSASRPQDRQFILSSKKLLLSDSGFYLCARERTGRSSDTQYFGPGTRLTVL.

The V gene is TRBV2, the J gene TRBJ1-5; D not certain. The CDR3 consists of 13 residues. Trimming left V 5 bases short and J 5 bases short, with 10 bases between. Germline V gene sequence: CDR1 SNHLY, CDR2 FYNNEI. CDR3 region: CASSRQEDQPQHF. In nucleotides, the CDR3 is TGTGCCAGCAGTCGGCAGGAGGATCAGCCCCAGCATTTT.